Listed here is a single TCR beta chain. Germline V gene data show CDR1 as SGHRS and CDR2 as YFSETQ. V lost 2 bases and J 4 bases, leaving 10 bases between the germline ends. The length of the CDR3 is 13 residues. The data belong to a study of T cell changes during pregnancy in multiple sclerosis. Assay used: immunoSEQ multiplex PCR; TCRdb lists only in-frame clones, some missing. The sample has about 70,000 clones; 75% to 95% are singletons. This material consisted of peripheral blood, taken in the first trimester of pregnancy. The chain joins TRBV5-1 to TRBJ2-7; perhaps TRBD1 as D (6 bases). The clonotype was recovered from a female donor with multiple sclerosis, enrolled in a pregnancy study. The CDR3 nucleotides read TGCGCCAGCAGCTTCGGCAGGGGATACGAGCAGTACTTC. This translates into CASSFGRGYEQYF.